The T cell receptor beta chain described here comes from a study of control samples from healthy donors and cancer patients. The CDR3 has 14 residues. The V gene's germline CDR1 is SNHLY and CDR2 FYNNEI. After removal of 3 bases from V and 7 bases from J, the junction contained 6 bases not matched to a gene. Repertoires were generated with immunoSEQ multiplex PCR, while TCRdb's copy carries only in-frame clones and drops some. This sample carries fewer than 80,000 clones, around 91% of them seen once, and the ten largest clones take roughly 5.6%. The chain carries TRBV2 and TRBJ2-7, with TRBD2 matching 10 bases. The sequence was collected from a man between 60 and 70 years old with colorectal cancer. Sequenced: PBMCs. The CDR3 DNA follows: TGTGCCAGCAGTGATGATCTAGCGGGGGTTGAGCAGTACTTC. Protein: CASSDDLAGVEQYF.